Below, one T cell receptor (beta chain) is given with its context. This sample is part of a study of blood T cell repertoires in COVID-19. Study as a whole: There were acute and convalescent COVID-19 samples, and they came from the United States, Italy and Spain. PBMCs, B-cell-depleted T cells, or T cells were the source of the cDNA or gDNA that made up the material.

Source study methods: Researchers report that nucleated cell counts were estimated from reference gene primer amplification. This table comes from immunoSEQ multiplex PCR, and its TCRdb copy is limited to in-frame clones, with some not included. The V and J calls and clone size were taken over from that table, and D and trimming were inferred from the DNA. The sample includes about 300,000 clones, roughly 84% seen only once; the top ten take almost 1.5%. There are 11 residues in the CDR3. The V end lost 6 bases, the J end lost 0 bases, and 6 bases lay between the germline ends. CDR1 is SQVTM, CDR2 ANQGSEA, per germline. Seattle patients were enrolled while actively infected and followed longitudinally.

The TCR was taken from a human donor with COVID-19, enrolled during active disease. The donor label of this sample is uncertain. The sample comprised peripheral blood. The chain couples TRBV29-1 to TRBJ2-7; D not resolved. CDR3 sequence (DNA): TGCAGCGTGGAACGCTCCTACGAGCAGTACTTC. It encodes CSVERSYEQYF.